This entry lists 14 T cell receptor beta chains sequenced from one sample in a study of cytomegalovirus exposure and HLA in healthy donors. Vbeta (60) and Jbeta (13) primers were used in the PCR. TCRdb's table, derived via immunoSEQ multiplex PCR, lists solely in-frame clones and lacks some. This sample yields more than 130,000 clones, of which around 77% are seen a single time; nearly 5% belongs to the top ten. Sequenced sample: PBMCs. All receptors derive from a woman aged 45-60 years in good health and CMV-seronegative.

The rearrangement links TRBV11-3 to TRBJ2-2; D gene uncertain. The CDR3 runs to 13 residues. V was clipped by 3 bases and J by 5 bases, with 7 bases between them. The V gene's germline CDR1 is SGHNT and CDR2 YENEEA. The CDR3 DNA reads TGTGCCAGCAGCTTTGTCAGTACCGGGGAGCTGTTTTTT. Amino acids: CASSFVSTGELFF. Full variable domain (missing parts from reference TRBV11-3 and TRBJ2-2): EAGVVQSPRYKIIEKKQPVAFWCNPISGHNTLYWYLQNLGQGPELLIRYENEEAVDDSQLPKDRFSAERLKGVDSTLKIQPAELGDSAVYLCASSFVSTGELFFGEGSRLTVL.

The chain employs TRBV5-4 and TRBJ2-3, with 8 bases fitting TRBD2. The CDR3 covers 16 residues. The V segment lost 0 bases and the J segment 3 bases; nucleotides outside the gene matches: 6. Germline values: CDR1 SGHNT, CDR2 YYREEE (reference sequence). The CDR3 nucleotides are TGTGCCAGCAGCTTGGCTCCGGGGGGGGGTACAGATACGCAGTATTTT. It specifies CASSLAPGGGTDTQYF.

As regards this clone: Relative to the germline gene, one junction end is altered; a read error may explain this. The rearrangement uses TRBV7-9 and TRBJ1-2; maybe TRBD1 (6 bases). CDR1 is SEHNR, CDR2 FQNEAQ, per germline (reference sequence). The CDR3 spans 13 residues. The CDR3 is CASSLVQGYSYTF. In nucleotides, the CDR3 is TGTGCCAGCAGCTTAGTACAGGGCTATAGCTACACCTTC.

The chain is built from TRBV11-2 and TRBJ1-1, with 9 bases identical to TRBD1. This CDR3 region has 17 residues. With 5 bases clipped from V and 0 bases from J, the junction kept 10 bases outside the gene matches. The V gene's germline CDR1 is SGHAT and CDR2 FQNNGV. The CDR3 DNA sequence: TGTGCCAGCAGCCATTTGGGACAGGGCCCCATGAACACTGAAGCTTTCTTT. As protein: CASSHLGQGPMNTEAFF. Full variable domain (outside the CDR3, taken from reference TRBV11-2 and TRBJ1-1): EAGVAQSPRYKIIEKRQSVAFWCNPISGHATLYWYQQILGQGPKLLIQFQNNGVVDDSQLPKDRFSAERLKGVDSTLKIQPAKLEDSAVYLCASSHLGQGPMNTEAFFGQGTRLTVV.

The rearrangement links TRBV6-1 to TRBJ2-2; no clear D. Trimming removed 6 bases at V and 4 bases at J, with 12 bases between. CDR3 length: 14 residues. In germline, CDR1 is MNHNS, CDR2 SASEGT. CDR3: CASSGLIRTGELFF. The CDR3 DNA sequence: TGTGCCAGCAGCGGTCTTATACGCACCGGGGAGCTGTTTTTT.

The chain carries TRBV5-4 and TRBJ2-1, with D maybe TRBD1 (5 bases). Looked up from germline, CDR1 is SGHNT and CDR2 is YYREEE (reference sequence). V dropped 1 base and J dropped 2 bases, with 10 bases sitting between them. This CDR3 has 15 residues. CDR3 protein: CASSLWVGAYNEQFF. The CDR3, as DNA: TGTGCCAGCAGCTTGTGGGTAGGGGCCTACAATGAGCAGTTCTTC.

The chain employs TRBV28 and TRBJ2-3; perhaps TRBD2 as D (5 bases). The CDR3 length is 11 residues. V lost 2 bases and J lost 8, with 5 bases in between. Germline V gives CDR1 MDHEN, CDR2 SYDVKM. CDR3 in amino acids: CASSLEGTQYF. CDR3 coding DNA: TGTGCCAGCAGTTTAGAGGGTACGCAGTATTTT.

The CDR3, as DNA: TGTGCCAGCAGCTTACTAGCGGGGGGGATCACCGGGGAGCTGTTTTTT. Translated: CASSLLAGGITGELFF. V gene TRBV7-2 combines with J gene TRBJ2-2, with TRBD2 matching over 12 bases. Germline CDR1 is SGHTA and CDR2 is FQGNSA. CDR3 length: 16 amino acids. V shed 2 bases, J shed 4 bases, and the junction held 2 bases outside the gene matches.

This chain connects TRBV4-1 to TRBJ1-4; D not resolved. V shed 0 bases and J shed 0 bases, with 11 bases lying between them. The CDR3 loop spans 17 amino acids. Germline CDR1 and CDR2: MGHRA and YSYEKL. This chain's CDR3 is CASSQELRRATNEKLFF. The CDR3 DNA reads as TGCGCCAGCAGCCAAGAGCTACGGCGGGCAACTAATGAAAAACTGTTTTTT.

The CDR3: CASRGGQGHSNQPQHF. The CDR3 DNA reads as TGTGCCAGCAGGGGGGGACAGGGGCATAGCAATCAGCCCCAGCATTTT. The chain has TRBV28 and TRBJ1-5, with 10 bases aligning to TRBD1. Trimming took 6 bases from V and 0 from J; bases not matched to a gene: 5. CDR1 and CDR2 from the germline V gene are MDHEN and SYDVKM. The CDR3 contains 16 residues.

This sequence joins TRBV19 and TRBJ2-7, with TRBD1 matching 8 bases. Germline assignment: CDR1 LNHDA and CDR2 SQIVND (reference sequence). The CDR3 is 14 amino acids. J was trimmed by 1 base and V by 5 bases; bases with no gene match: 4. In DNA form, the CDR3 reads TGTGCCAGTAGTCTGGACAGGGATTCCTACGAGCAGTACTTC. This encodes CASSLDRDSYEQYF.

This chain links TRBV5-6 with TRBJ1-2; D call uncertain. There are 12 residues in the CDR3. The V gene lost 1 base and the J gene lost 7 bases, with 8 bases spanning the gap. Germline values: CDR1 SGHDT, CDR2 YYEEEE. The CDR3 DNA reads as TGTGCCAGCAGCTTGTCAGGCTTTGGCTACACCTTC. Encoded protein: CASSLSGFGYTF.

The J gene is TRBJ1-5, the V gene TRBV5-5; TRBD1 is a possible D gene (5 bases). There are 13 residues in the CDR3. Per the germline V gene, CDR1 is SGHKS and CDR2 is YYEKEE (reference sequence). The V end was cut by 0 bases, the J end by 6 bases, with 7 bases between. The CDR3 nucleotides are TGTGCCAGCAGCTTGGTCGGGGGTCAGCCCCAGCATTTT. As protein: CASSLVGGQPQHF.

V is TRBV7-6 and J is TRBJ1-6; 7 bases are shared with TRBD1. The CDR3 length is 15 residues. Germline V gives CDR1 SGHVS, CDR2 FNYEAQ. After removal of 2 bases from V and 6 bases from J, the junction contained 4 bases not matched to a gene. This chain's CDR3 is CASSLRQGSNSPLHF. CDR3 DNA: TGTGCCAGCAGCTTAAGACAGGGATCTAATTCACCCCTCCACTTT.